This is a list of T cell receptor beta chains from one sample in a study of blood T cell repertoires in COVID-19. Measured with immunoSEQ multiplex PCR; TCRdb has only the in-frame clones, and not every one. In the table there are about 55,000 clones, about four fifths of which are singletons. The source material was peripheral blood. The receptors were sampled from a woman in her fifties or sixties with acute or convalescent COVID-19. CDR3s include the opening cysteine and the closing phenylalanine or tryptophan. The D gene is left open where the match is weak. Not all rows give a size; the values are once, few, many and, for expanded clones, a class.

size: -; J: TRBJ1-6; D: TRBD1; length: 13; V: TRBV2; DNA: TGTGCCAGCCAGGACAGGGGCGGTTCACCCCTCCACTTT; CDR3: CASQDRGGSPLHF
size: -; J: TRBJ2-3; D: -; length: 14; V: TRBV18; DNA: TGTGCCAGCTCACCACCGAGTTTGGCAGATACGCAGTATTTT; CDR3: CASSPPSLADTQYF
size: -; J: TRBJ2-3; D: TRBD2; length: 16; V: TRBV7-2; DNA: TGTGCCAGCAGCTTATACCCTAGCGGGCTGACAGATACGCAGTATTTT; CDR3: CASSLYPSGLTDTQYF
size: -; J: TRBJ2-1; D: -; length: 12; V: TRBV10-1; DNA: TGCGCCAGCAGTGATACAGGGTTGCAGCAGTTCTTC; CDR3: CASSDTGLQQFF
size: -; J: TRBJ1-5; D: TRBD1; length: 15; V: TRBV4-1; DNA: TGCGCCAGCAGCCAGGGACAGGGATCAACTCAGCCCCAGCATTTT; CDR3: CASSQGQGSTQPQHF
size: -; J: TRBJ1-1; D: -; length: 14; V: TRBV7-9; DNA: TGTGCCAGCAGCTTAGACCTAAGGAACACTGAAGCTTTCTTT; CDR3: CASSLDLRNTEAFF
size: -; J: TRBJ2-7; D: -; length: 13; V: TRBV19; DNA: TGTGCCAGTAGTATTGGGGACACCTACGAGCAGTACTTC; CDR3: CASSIGDTYEQYF
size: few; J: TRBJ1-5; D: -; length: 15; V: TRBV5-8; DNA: TGTGCCAGCAGCCACGACAGCGCAAGCAATCAGCCCCAGCATTTT; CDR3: CASSHDSASNQPQHF
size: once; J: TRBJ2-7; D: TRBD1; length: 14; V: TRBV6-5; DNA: TGTGCCAGCAGTTCGACAGGGATCCCCTACGAGCAGTACTTC; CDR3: CASSSTGIPYEQYF
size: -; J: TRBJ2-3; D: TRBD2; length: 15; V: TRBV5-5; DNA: TGTGCCAGCAGCATTAGCGGGAGGGCCCGGGATACGCAGTATTTT; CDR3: CASSISGRARDTQYF